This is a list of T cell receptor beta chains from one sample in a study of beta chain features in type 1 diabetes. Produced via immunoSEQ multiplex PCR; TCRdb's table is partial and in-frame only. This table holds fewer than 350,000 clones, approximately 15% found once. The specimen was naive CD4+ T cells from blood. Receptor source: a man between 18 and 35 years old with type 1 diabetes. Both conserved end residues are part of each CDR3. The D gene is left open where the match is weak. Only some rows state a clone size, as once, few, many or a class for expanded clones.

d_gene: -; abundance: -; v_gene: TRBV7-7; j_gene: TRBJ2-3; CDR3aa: CASSESGEWLYF; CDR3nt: TGTGCCAGCAGCGAATCCGGGGAGTGGTTGTATTTT
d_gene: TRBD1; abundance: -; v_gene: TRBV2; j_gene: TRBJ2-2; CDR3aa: CASSETGGLQLFF; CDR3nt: TGTGCCAGCAGCGAAACAGGGGGACTCCAGCTGTTTTTT
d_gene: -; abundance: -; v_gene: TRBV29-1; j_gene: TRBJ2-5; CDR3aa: CSVAFGIQETQYF; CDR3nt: TGCAGCGTTGCTTTCGGGATTCAAGAGACCCAGTACTTC
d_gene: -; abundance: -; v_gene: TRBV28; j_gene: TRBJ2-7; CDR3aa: CASKLMGATYEQYF; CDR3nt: TGTGCCAGCAAGTTAATGGGGGCGACCTACGAGCAGTACTTC
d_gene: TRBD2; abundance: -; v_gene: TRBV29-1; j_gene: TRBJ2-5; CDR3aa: CSVVAGAGGETQYF; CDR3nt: TGCAGCGTTGTAGCGGGAGCGGGGGGAGAGACCCAGTACTTC
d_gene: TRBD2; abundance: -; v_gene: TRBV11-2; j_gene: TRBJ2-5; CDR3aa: CASAYGGIRETQYF; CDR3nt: TGTGCCAGCGCCTACGGGGGGATAAGAGAGACCCAGTACTTC
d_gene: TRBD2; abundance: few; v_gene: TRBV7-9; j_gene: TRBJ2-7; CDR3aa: CATGTSGRDEQYF; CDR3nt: TGTGCCACTGGGACTAGCGGGAGGGACGAGCAGTACTTC
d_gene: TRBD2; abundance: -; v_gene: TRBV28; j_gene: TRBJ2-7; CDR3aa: CASSFVFGSGTNEQYF; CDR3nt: TGTGCCAGCAGTTTTGTGTTCGGTAGCGGGACTAACGAGCAGTACTTC
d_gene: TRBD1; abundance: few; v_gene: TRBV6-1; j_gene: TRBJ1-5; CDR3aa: CASSAGQVNQPQHF; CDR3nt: TGTGCCAGCAGTGCCGGACAGGTCAATCAGCCCCAGCATTTT
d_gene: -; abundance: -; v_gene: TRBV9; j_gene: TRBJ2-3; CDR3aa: CASSVAGTTDTQYF; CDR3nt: TGTGCCAGCAGCGTAGCAGGTACCACAGATACGCAGTATTTT
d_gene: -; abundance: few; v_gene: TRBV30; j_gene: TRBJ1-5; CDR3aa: CAWSQGLPQHF; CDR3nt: TGTGCCTGGAGCCAGGGATTGCCCCAGCATTTT
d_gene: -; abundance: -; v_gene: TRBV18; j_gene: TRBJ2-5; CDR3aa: CASSRGTDQETQYF; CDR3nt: TGTGCCAGCTCGCGCGGGACGGACCAAGAGACCCAGTACTTC
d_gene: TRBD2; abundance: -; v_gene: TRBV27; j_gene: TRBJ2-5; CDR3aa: CASRRLAGGQETQYF; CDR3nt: TGTGCCAGTAGGCGTCTAGCGGGGGGCCAAGAGACCCAGTACTTC
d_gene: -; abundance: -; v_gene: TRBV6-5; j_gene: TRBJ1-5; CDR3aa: CASSLQGNQPQHF; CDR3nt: TGTGCCAGCAGTTTGCAGGGGAATCAGCCCCAGCATTTT
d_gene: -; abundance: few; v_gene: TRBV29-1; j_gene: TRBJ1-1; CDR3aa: CSVGTMNTEAFF; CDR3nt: TGCAGCGTTGGGACAATGAACACTGAAGCTTTCTTT
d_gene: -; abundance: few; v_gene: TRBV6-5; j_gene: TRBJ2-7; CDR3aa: CASSSPGDHSYEQYF; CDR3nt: TGTGCCAGCAGTTCTCCGGGAGACCATTCCTACGAGCAGTACTTC